The source of this T cell receptor beta chain is a study of control samples from healthy donors and cancer patients. The table came from immunoSEQ multiplex PCR; TCRdb's copy has only in-frame clones and leaves some out. The sample includes about 150,000 clones, 90% to 95% of them seen just once. The V segment lost 4 bases and the J segment 7 bases; nucleotides outside the gene matches: 6. The CDR3 covers 15 residues. Germline values: CDR1 LNHDA, CDR2 SQIVND (reference sequence). The chain couples TRBV19 to TRBJ1-4; 10 nucleotides match TRBD1. The clonotype was recovered from a man aged 40-50 years in good health. Sample: blood. The DNA of the CDR3 is TGTGCCAGTAGTACCCGGACAGGGGGGAGTGAAAAACTGTTTTTT. Amino acid sequence: CASSTRTGGSEKLFF.